A single sample is the source of the 5 T cell receptor beta chains below, sequenced in a study of blood T cell repertoires in COVID-19. Data came from immunoSEQ multiplex PCR; TCRdb stores just in-frame clones and leaves some out. The sample consists of about 210,000 clones, around 88% of them appearing once. The sample was peripheral blood. The receptors shown here come from a woman in her forties or fifties with acute or convalescent COVID-19.

The rearrangement joins TRBV7-9 to TRBJ2-1, with 15 bases that match TRBD2. The CDR3 is 15 amino acids. The ends lost 8 bases at V and 7 bases at J; junction bases unmatched: 6. Germline lookup yields CDR1 SEHNR and CDR2 FQNEAQ (reference sequence). The CDR3 sequence is CASRPGLAGGNEQFF. For the CDR3, the DNA is TGTGCCAGCCGACCGGGACTAGCGGGAGGAAATGAGCAGTTCTTC.

The V call is TRBV19, the J call TRBJ2-1; tentative D call: TRBD2 (6 bases). Germline V gene data show CDR1 as LNHDA and CDR2 as SQIVND (reference sequence). V was clipped by 8 bases and J by 3 bases, with 11 bases between them. This CDR3 has 13 residues. The CDR3 coding sequence is TGTGCCAGTTCACGGGGGAACTACAATGAGCAGTTCTTC. It specifies CASSRGNYNEQFF.

The chain is built from TRBV5-1 and TRBJ1-1; 8 bases match TRBD1. The V and J ends lost 4 bases and 1 base, in that order; junction bases with no gene match: 6. The CDR3 length is 15 residues. Germline loops: CDR1 SGHRS, CDR2 YFSETQ. The CDR3 coding sequence is TGCGCCAGCAGCCGGGGGACAGGACCGAACACTGAAGCTTTCTTT. The encoded protein is CASSRGTGPNTEAFF.

Comment on this clone: Without the conserved terminal phenylalanine or tryptophan, this CDR3 likely stems from a read error. The limits of the CDR3 on the DNA are not certain, so only TCRdb's listed CDR3 is given. The chain recombines TRBV6-5 with TRBJ2-7; the D call TRBD2 from the table was never checked on the DNA. Both ends counted, the CDR3 spans 11 residues. Germline lookup yields CDR1 MNHEY and CDR2 SVGAGI. The CDR3 here is CASTLGLAIMP.

The chain joins TRBV10-2 to TRBJ2-1; D may be TRBD2 (6 bases). Trimming pared 6 bases from V and 8 bases from J, leaving 14 bases between. The germline V gene has CDR1 WSHSY and CDR2 SAAADI. The CDR3 has 13 amino acids. CDR3 sequence: CASRDGRWDEQFF. CDR3 in DNA: TGCGCCAGCAGAGACGGGAGATGGGATGAGCAGTTCTTC.